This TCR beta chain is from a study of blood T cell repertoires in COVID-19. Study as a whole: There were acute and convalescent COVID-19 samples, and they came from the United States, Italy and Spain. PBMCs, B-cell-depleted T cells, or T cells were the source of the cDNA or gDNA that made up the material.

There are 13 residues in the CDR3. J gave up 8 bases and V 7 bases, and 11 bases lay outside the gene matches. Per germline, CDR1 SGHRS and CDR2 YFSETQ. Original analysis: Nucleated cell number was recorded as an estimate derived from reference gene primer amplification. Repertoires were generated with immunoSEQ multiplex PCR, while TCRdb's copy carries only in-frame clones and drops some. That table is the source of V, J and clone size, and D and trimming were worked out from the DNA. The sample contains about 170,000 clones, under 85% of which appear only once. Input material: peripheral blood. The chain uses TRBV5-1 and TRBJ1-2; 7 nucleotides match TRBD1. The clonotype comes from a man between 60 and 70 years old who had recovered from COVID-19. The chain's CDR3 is CASRQGDDGGYTF. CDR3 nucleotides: TGCGCCAGCCGACAGGGAGACGATGGGGGCTACACCTTC.